A selection of T cell receptor beta chains follows, all from one sample in a study of T cells after yellow fever vaccination. TCRdb re-called the 5' RACE reads through MiXCR, storing one row per CDR3 protein. Here the sample spans 150,000 to 200,000 distinct CDR3 sequences, 11% being singletons. The sequencing used CD8+ T cells sorted from PBMCs, collected 15 days after the yellow fever booster vaccination. These TCRs come from a man in his late teens or twenties who received the YFV17D yellow fever vaccine. CDR3s include the opening cysteine and the closing phenylalanine or tryptophan. D genes are given only for firm matches. Clone size is given for some rows only: seen once, a few or many times, or a class if the clone is expanded.

j_gene | v_gene | abundance | d_gene | CDR3aa | CDR3nt
TRBJ2-4 | TRBV6-1 | - | TRBD2 | CATRDYFLAKNIQYF | TGTGCCACCAGGGACTACTTTCTAGCCAAAAACATTCAGTACTTC
TRBJ1-2 | TRBV4-3 | few | - | CASSQESRETGVIYGYTF | TGCGCCAGCAGCCAAGAGTCGCGTGAAACGGGGGTAATCTATGGCTACACCTTC
TRBJ1-2 | TRBV4-2 | many | - | CASSPLSGGAYGYTF | TGTGCCAGCAGCCCATTATCGGGTGGGGCGTATGGCTACACCTTC
TRBJ2-5 | TRBV9 | few | - | CASSVVMEETQYF | TGTGCCAGCAGCGTAGTGATGGAAGAGACCCAGTACTTC
TRBJ1-5 | TRBV7-2 | - | - | CASSLASGPSQPQHF | TGTGCCAGCAGCTTAGCATCGGGTCCGAGTCAGCCCCAGCATTTT
TRBJ2-7 | TRBV4-3 | - | TRBD1 | CASSQDWVAGGYEQYF | TGCGCCAGCAGCCAAGATTGGGTCGCAGGGGGCTACGAGCAGTACTTC
TRBJ2-7 | TRBV5-4 | - | TRBD2 | CASSFMGGTYEQYF | TGTGCCAGCAGCTTTATGGGAGGGACCTACGAGCAGTACTTC
TRBJ1-2 | TRBV11-2 | - | - | CASSLLDAWEGGYTF | TGTGCCAGCAGCTTATTGGACGCATGGGAAGGAGGCTACACCTTC
TRBJ1-2 | TRBV7-2 | - | - | CASSFPGLGYGYTF | TGTGCCAGCAGCTTCCCAGGCCTGGGCTATGGCTACACCTTC
TRBJ2-1 | TRBV20-1 | few | - | CSARVGEQFF | TGCAGTGCTAGAGTTGGGGAGCAGTTCTTC
TRBJ2-5 | TRBV6-2/TRBV6-3 | many | - | CASRPDSGRSETQYF | TGTGCCAGCAGACCGGATAGTGGGCGCTCCGAGACCCAGTACTTC
TRBJ1-2 | TRBV6-2/TRBV6-3 | few | TRBD1 | CASTPGQILGYTF | TGTGCCAGCACCCCGGGACAGATTTTGGGCTACACCTTC
TRBJ2-1 | TRBV27 | - | TRBD2 | CASHHGGEGEQFF | TGTGCCAGCCACCACGGGGGGGAGGGGGAGCAGTTCTTC
TRBJ1-1 | TRBV5-1 | few | - | CASSPLHGQTDTEAFF | TGCGCCAGCAGCCCCCTACACGGACAGACGGACACTGAAGCTTTCTTT
TRBJ1-1 | TRBV15 | few | - | CATSRENGFEAFF | TGTGCCACCAGCAGGGAAAACGGATTTGAAGCTTTCTTT
TRBJ2-5 | TRBV12-3/TRBV12-4 | few | TRBD2 | CASSIIAGGLETQYF | TGTGCCAGCAGTATAATAGCGGGGGGATTAGAGACCCAGTACTTC
TRBJ2-3 | TRBV5-5 | - | - | CASSLAAAAATDTQYF | TGTGCCAGCAGCTTGGCGGCTGCCGCCGCCACAGATACGCAGTATTTT
TRBJ1-6 | TRBV12-3/TRBV12-4 | - | - | CASSLSQGDSPLHF | TGTGCCAGCAGTTTGTCCCAAGGTGATTCACCCCTCCACTTT
TRBJ1-6 | TRBV6-5 | - | - | CASSSVGEGYGVPLHF | TGTGCCAGCAGTTCCGTAGGGGAAGGATATGGAGTACCCCTCCACTTT
TRBJ2-5 | TRBV5-4 | many | - | CASSLGVEAKETQYF | TGTGCCAGCAGCTTGGGGGTTGAAGCGAAGGAGACCCAGTACTTC
TRBJ2-1 | TRBV7-9 | few | - | CASRGQGPLSEQFF | TGTGCCAGCAGGGGGCAGGGGCCCCTCAGCGAGCAGTTCTTC
TRBJ2-2 | TRBV6-2/TRBV6-3 | - | - | CASSYDSNTGELFF | TGTGCCAGCAGTTACGACAGCAACACCGGGGAGCTGTTTTTT
TRBJ2-7 | TRBV2 | - | TRBD1 | CASSAGTGVGEQYF | TGTGCCAGCAGCGCCGGGACAGGGGTAGGCGAGCAGTACTTC
TRBJ1-6 | TRBV4-1 | - | - | CASSQVGTVLHHF | TGCGCCAGCAGCCAAGTAGGGACGGTCCTTCACCACTTT
TRBJ2-7 | TRBV24-1 | - | - | CATSSFGVAGQYF | TGTGCCACCAGTTCCTTTGGGGTGGCGGGGCAGTACTTC
TRBJ2-7 | TRBV20-1 | few | TRBD2 | CSARDPSGYEQYF | TGCAGTGCTAGAGACCCTAGCGGATACGAGCAGTACTTC
TRBJ2-1 | TRBV4-3 | few | - | CASSHGTARYNEQFF | TGCGCCAGCAGCCACGGGACCGCCCGCTACAATGAGCAGTTCTTC
TRBJ2-5 | TRBV3-1 | - | - | CASSHPLLGRQYF | TGTGCCAGCAGCCATCCCCTCCTTGGTAGACAGTACTTC
TRBJ2-3 | TRBV19 | few | - | CASSDGRADTQYF | TGTGCCAGTAGTGATGGCAGGGCAGATACGCAGTATTTT
TRBJ2-4 | TRBV20-1 | few | TRBD2 | CSAFTKRGLAKNIQYF | TGCAGTGCTTTCACCAAGCGGGGACTAGCCAAAAACATTCAGTACTTC
TRBJ2-1 | TRBV2 | many | - | CAMIAGSLNNNEQFF | TGTGCTATGATTGCCGGGTCTCTTAACAACAATGAGCAGTTCTTC
TRBJ1-4 | TRBV6-6 | - | - | CASSGGWSDEKLFF | TGTGCCAGCAGCGGGGGTTGGAGCGATGAAAAACTGTTTTTT
TRBJ1-2 | TRBV6-5 | once | TRBD1 | CASRTGTGDGYTF | TGTGCCAGCAGAACCGGGACAGGGGATGGCTACACCTTC
TRBJ2-1 | TRBV7-2 | many | TRBD2 | CASSSMPSGGAGEQFF | TGTGCCAGCAGCTCTATGCCCAGCGGGGGGGCGGGTGAGCAGTTCTTC
TRBJ1-2 | TRBV7-9 | few | - | CASSLDLSGYTF | TGTGCCAGCAGCTTAGATCTTTCTGGCTACACCTTC
TRBJ2-1 | TRBV6-2/TRBV6-3 | few | TRBD2 | CASSSNGGADEQFF | TGTGCCAGCAGTTCAAACGGGGGGGCCGATGAGCAGTTCTTC
TRBJ2-3 | TRBV9 | few | TRBD2 | CASSPRTSDDTQYF | TGTGCCAGCAGCCCTCGGACTAGCGACGATACGCAGTATTTT
TRBJ2-1 | TRBV3-1 | many | TRBD2 | CASSVRGGTYNEQFF | TGTGCCAGCAGCGTACGCGGGGGGACCTACAATGAGCAGTTCTTC
TRBJ2-7 | TRBV5-1 | - | TRBD2 | CASSLPRGGGQSSYEQYF | TGCGCCAGCAGCTTGCCCCGGGGGGGAGGCCAGAGCTCCTACGAGCAGTACTTC
TRBJ2-1 | TRBV20-1 | - | - | CSAAGGYEQFF | TGCAGTGCGGCCGGGGGCTATGAGCAGTTCTTC
TRBJ2-5 | TRBV7-7 | - | - | CASGIRGEETQYF | TGTGCCTCAGGCATACGTGGGGAAGAGACCCAGTACTTC
TRBJ2-2 | TRBV7-9 | once | - | CASSSQGNTVELFF | TGTGCCAGCAGCTCGCAGGGTAACACCGTGGAGCTGTTTTTT
TRBJ2-4 | TRBV4-2 | few | - | CASSQDLGLGAKNIQYF | TGTGCCAGCAGCCAAGATCTAGGGTTGGGAGCCAAAAACATTCAGTACTTC
TRBJ2-3 | TRBV18 | - | - | CASSPESQEGTQYF | TGTGCCAGCTCACCAGAATCACAAGAGGGGACGCAGTATTTT
TRBJ1-2 | TRBV4-2 | - | - | CASSRGREDYGYTF | TGTGCCAGCAGCCGGGGTAGGGAGGACTATGGCTACACCTTC
TRBJ2-7 | TRBV7-9 | few | - | CASSFYQGRLYEQYF | TGTGCCAGCAGCTTTTACCAGGGGAGGCTCTACGAGCAGTACTTC
TRBJ2-7 | TRBV9 | - | TRBD2 | CASSVSLAGALYEQYF | TGTGCCAGCAGCGTATCTCTAGCGGGGGCCCTCTACGAGCAGTACTTC
TRBJ1-1 | TRBV4-3 | many | - | CASSPLEGKGNTEAFF | TGCGCCAGCAGCCCACTCGAGGGGAAGGGGAACACTGAAGCTTTCTTT
TRBJ2-2 | TRBV3-1 | - | - | CASSQEQLGRGPNTGELFF | TGTGCCAGCAGCCAAGAACAGCTGGGAAGGGGACCAAACACCGGGGAGCTGTTTTTT
TRBJ2-7 | TRBV12-3/TRBV12-4 | few | - | CASSPRVREQYF | TGTGCCAGCAGCCCCCGGGTGCGAGAGCAGTACTTC
TRBJ2-3 | TRBV29-1 | few | - | CSVNLGTLTDTQYF | TGCAGCGTCAACCTCGGGACTCTCACAGATACGCAGTATTTT